The 12 T cell receptor beta chains below were found in one sample sequenced in a study of control samples from healthy donors and cancer patients (dated by TCRdb to 2018 to 2020). Library generation was performed with the immunoSEQ multiplex PCR assay. The table comes from immuneACCESS by way of TCRdb, which keeps in-frame sequences with V and J called. Part of the clones is missing from these tables; in studies checked, under half for an unresolved V gene and the rest for unknown reasons. The sample profile shows about 140,000 clones; about 89% of them were found once. Approximately 7.2% of the sample comes from the top ten. The sample comprised blood. All receptors come from a man younger than 35 in good health.

The rearrangement links TRBV27 to TRBJ1-1; the D gene is possibly TRBD1 (6 bases). V shed 6 bases and J shed 0 bases, with 20 bases lying between them. The germline CDR1 and CDR2 sequences are MNHEY and SMNVEV (reference sequence). The CDR3 loop spans 17 amino acids. For the CDR3, the DNA is TGTGCCAGCAGCGGAAGGGGGATTAATAAGATGAACACTGAAGCTTTCTTT. The encoded protein is CASSGRGINKMNTEAFF.

This chain uses TRBV7-9 with TRBJ1-4; D remains unclear. CDR3 length equals 12 residues. V was shortened by 4 bases and J by 7 bases, with 7 bases between the two germline ends. In germline, CDR1 is SEHNR, CDR2 FQNEAQ (reference sequence). The CDR3 DNA follows: TGTGCCAGCAGCTCCCAAGTTGAAAAACTGTTTTTT. Its protein is CASSSQVEKLFF.

The CDR3 is CASSARGAGVRETQYF. The DNA of the CDR3 is TGTGCCAGCAGCGCGCGGGGGGCTGGCGTCAGGGAGACCCAGTACTTC. The chain employs TRBV5-5 and TRBJ2-5; TRBD2 aligns across 8 bases. The CDR3 spans 16 residues. V was pared by 4 bases and J by 5 bases, with 13 bases of the junction left unmatched. Germline V gene lookup returns CDR1 SGHKS and CDR2 YYEKEE (reference sequence).

This clone has a single count. V is TRBV6-2 or TRBV6-3 and J is TRBJ2-7; 9 bases agree with TRBD1. J was trimmed by 4 bases and V by 5 bases; bases with no gene match: 6. CDR3 length: 14 residues. Per the germline V gene, CDR1 is MNHEY and CDR2 is SVGEGT. CDR3 DNA: TGTGCCAGCAGTCTGGGGGGACAGGGATACGAGCAGTACTTC. As protein: CASSLGGQGYEQYF.

Concerning this clone itself: In the same sample, other DNA sequences code for this CDR3. J is TRBJ2-3 and V is TRBV6-5, with D possibly matching TRBD1 (6 bases). V lost 5 bases and J lost 3, with 12 bases in between. This CDR3 has 14 residues. The germline V gene encodes CDR1 MNHEY and CDR2 SVGAGI. The CDR3 bases are TGTGCCAGCAGTCCCACAGGGTCTACAGATACGCAGTATTTT. Translation: CASSPTGSTDTQYF.

This clone occurred once. This chain joins TRBV7-3 and TRBJ2-4, with D perhaps being TRBD1 or TRBD2 (6 bases each). The CDR3 contains 12 residues. V was trimmed by 3 bases and J by 12 bases, leaving 12 bases between them. From germline, CDR1 is SGHTA and CDR2 FQGTGA. The CDR3 reads CASSFERGPQYF. The CDR3, as DNA: TGTGCCAGCAGCTTCGAACGGGGGCCTCAGTACTTC.

The chain joins TRBV19 to TRBJ1-1, with D tentatively TRBD1 (6 bases). The V and J ends lost 5 bases and 2 bases respectively, with 18 bases between them. The CDR3 totals 16 residues. Germline V gene sequence: CDR1 LNHDA, CDR2 SQIVND (reference sequence). The CDR3 sequence is CASSLPRAGANTEAFF. In DNA, the CDR3 is TGTGCCAGTAGTCTCCCCCGGGCAGGGGCCAACACTGAAGCTTTCTTT.

V gene TRBV5-6 combines with J gene TRBJ2-7; D remains unclear. The CDR3 has 14 residues. Germline-derived CDR1 and CDR2 are SGHDT and YYEEEE. V lost 0 bases and J 2 bases, leaving 9 bases between the germline ends. Here the CDR3 reads CASSLVGSPYEQYF. CDR3 coding DNA: TGTGCCAGCAGCTTGGTTGGCAGCCCCTACGAGCAGTACTTC.

This chain connects TRBV28 to TRBJ2-7, with 7 bases identical to TRBD1. CDR3 length: 14 residues. With V trimmed by 3 bases and J by 3 bases, 5 bases remained unmatched. Germline V CDR1 and CDR2: MDHEN, SYDVKM. This CDR3 is CASSFGTEYYEQYF. In nucleotides, the CDR3 is TGTGCCAGCAGTTTTGGGACAGAGTACTACGAGCAGTACTTC.

The V call is TRBV10-2, the J call TRBJ2-1, with D perhaps matching TRBD1 (5 bases). The V and J ends lost 7 bases and 5 bases respectively, with 15 bases between them. The CDR3 has 14 amino acids. Looked up from germline, CDR1 is WSHSY and CDR2 is SAAADI. CDR3 sequence: CASKEARVDNEQFF. The CDR3 DNA follows: TGCGCCAGCAAAGAGGCCAGGGTTGACAATGAGCAGTTCTTC.

The V and J genes are TRBV7-2 and TRBJ1-6; D remains unclear. The CDR3 runs to 15 residues. V lost 1 base and J 4 bases, leaving 8 bases between the germline ends. CDR1 and CDR2 from the germline V gene are SGHTA and FQGNSA. For the CDR3, the DNA is TGTGCCAGCAGCTTAGGCTCGGGATATAATTCACCCCTCCACTTT. Translated: CASSLGSGYNSPLHF.

The rearrangement uses TRBV18 and TRBJ2-1; D possibly corresponds to TRBD2 (5 bases). CDR3 length: 16 residues. The V end lost 2 bases, the J end lost 0 bases, and 11 bases lay between the germline ends. The V gene's germline CDR1 is KGHSH and CDR2 LQKENI. CDR3 bases: TGTGCCAGCTCACCAGGAGGACGGAGCTCCTACAATGAGCAGTTCTTC. Protein sequence: CASSPGGRSSYNEQFF.